This record looks at one T cell receptor beta chain sequence and its context. Its matching antigen is unknown. Related graft donors supplied nonmyeloablative bone marrow transplants, and mixed chimerism was transient. These data are taken from a study of Tregs in tolerant kidney transplant recipients. General study results and limits: Nucleotide sequences could not be compared across some patients' samples due to primer changes. The small number of patients limits these findings pending further validation.

Profiled with immunoSEQ multiplex PCR; TCRdb holds only in-frame clones, not every one. The repertoire includes about 64,000 clones, approximately 87% of them detected once, and 3.8% sits in the top ten. This CDR3 is built from 15 residues. Germline CDR1 is MNHEY and CDR2 is SMNVEV (reference sequence). The J segment lost 12 bases and the V segment lost 3 bases, leaving 16 bases of the junction unmatched. Sequenced material: CD4+ T cells from blood (PBMCs), taken 6 months after the transplant. This clonotype originated in a human patient who received a combined kidney and bone marrow transplant. Some of the T cells might come from the graft donor. The V gene is TRBV27, the J gene TRBJ2-7, with 8 bases aligning to TRBD1. The CDR3 sequence: CASSFEGTGPLFLYF. The CDR3 DNA sequence: TGTGCCAGCAGTTTTGAAGGGACAGGACCTCTGTTTTTGTACTTC.